Listed below are T cell receptor beta chains from one sample, sequenced in a study of shared clonotypes between healthy human individuals. Sequencing used immunoSEQ multiplex PCR; TCRdb keeps in-frame clones, though not all of them. The sample has millions of clones; more than 85% are singletons. Sequenced: naive CD4+ T cells from PBMCs. Every receptor here comes from a man aged 18 to 29 in good health. Some clones in this sample may be carry-over from other donors' samples. Each CDR3 is given with its conserved first and last residue. The D gene is left open where the match is weak. Expanded clones are given a class, and other clones once, few, many or no size at all.

j_gene,v_gene,d_gene,abundance,CDR3nt,CDR3aa
TRBJ2-1,TRBV5-4,.,.,TGTGCCAGTACCGCGGGCAGTAGCTCCTACAATGAGCAGTTCTTC,CASTAGSSSYNEQFF
TRBJ1-2,TRBV5-6,TRBD1,.,TGTGCCAGCAGCTTGCTTGACAGGGCCCTCTATGGCTACACCTTC,CASSLLDRALYGYTF
TRBJ1-1,TRBV29-1,.,few,TGCAGCGTTCGTCCCCGGACAAACACTGAAGCTTTCTTT,CSVRPRTNTEAFF
TRBJ2-7,TRBV6-5,TRBD2,.,TGTGCCAGCAGGCCCGCGGGAGGACGCTCCTACGAGCAGTACTTC,CASRPAGGRSYEQYF
TRBJ1-5,TRBV19,.,once,TGTGCCAGTAACTCGGGGACGGGCAATCAGCCCCAGCATTTT,CASNSGTGNQPQHF
TRBJ2-7,TRBV18,TRBD1,once,TGTGCCAGCTCACCACCGTCGACAGGGGCCTACGAGCAGTACTTC,CASSPPSTGAYEQYF
TRBJ2-3,TRBV7-9,TRBD2,.,TGTGCCAGCAGCACCTCCCTTCTAGCGGGAGTGAGAGATACGCAGTATTTT,CASSTSLLAGVRDTQYF
TRBJ2-3,TRBV7-2,.,once,TGTGCCAGCAGCTTAGCGCCTCCCCGCATGACAGATACGCAGTATTTT,CASSLAPPRMTDTQYF
TRBJ2-5,TRBV5-4,.,.,TGTGCCAGCAGCCAGAAGGACGGAGGGGAGACCCAGTACTTC,CASSQKDGGETQYF
TRBJ2-7,TRBV10-2,TRBD1,.,TGCGCCAGCTCTTTTGACCGGGACAGCCCAAACTACGAGCAGTACTTC,CASSFDRDSPNYEQYF
TRBJ1-6,TRBV5-6,.,.,TGTGCCAGCAGCTTAAGGGACTTACTTAATTCACCCCTCCACTTT,CASSLRDLLNSPLHF
TRBJ2-1,TRBV5-1,.,.,TGCGCCAGCAGCGTTTTAGGGGTAGATGAGCAGTTCTTC,CASSVLGVDEQFF
TRBJ2-7,TRBV19,.,.,TGTGCCAGTAGTCCAATGGGCGGCCCCCACGAGCAGTACTTC,CASSPMGGPHEQYF